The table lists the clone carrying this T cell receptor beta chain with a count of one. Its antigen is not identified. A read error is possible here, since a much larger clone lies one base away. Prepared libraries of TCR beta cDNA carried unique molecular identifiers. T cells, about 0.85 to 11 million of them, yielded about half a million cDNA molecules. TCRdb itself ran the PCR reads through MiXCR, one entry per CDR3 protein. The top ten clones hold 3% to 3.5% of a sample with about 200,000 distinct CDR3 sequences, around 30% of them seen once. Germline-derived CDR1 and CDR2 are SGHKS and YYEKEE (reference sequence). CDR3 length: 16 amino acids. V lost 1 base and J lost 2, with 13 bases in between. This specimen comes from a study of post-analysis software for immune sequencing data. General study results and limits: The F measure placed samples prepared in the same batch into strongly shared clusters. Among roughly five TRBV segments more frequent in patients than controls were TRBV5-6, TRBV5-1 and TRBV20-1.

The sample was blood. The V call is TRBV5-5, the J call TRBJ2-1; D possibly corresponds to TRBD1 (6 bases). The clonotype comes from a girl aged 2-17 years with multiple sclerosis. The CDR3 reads CASSLWSGQTYNEQFF. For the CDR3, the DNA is TGTGCCAGCAGCTTGTGGAGTGGACAGACCTACAATGAGCAGTTCTTC.